The clone carrying this T cell receptor beta chain has at least ten counts. Its matching antigen is unknown. Germline V CDR1 and CDR2: MNHNY, SVGAGI (reference sequence). V dropped 6 bases and J dropped 1 base, with 16 bases sitting between them. This CDR3 is 16 amino acids long. Both subsets, CD45RA+ naive and CD45RA-negative memory, were split from the CD4+ cells. This specimen comes from a study of shared clonotypes between healthy human individuals. Study-level findings and limits: Clonotype sharing among the donors was expected to vary with sequencing depth.

It was roughly 190 ng DNA, about 30,000 T cell genomes, that sorted-subset replicate PCRs used. TCRdb keeps only in-frame clones here, not all; method: immunoSEQ multiplex PCR. The top ten hold more than 0.85% of the sample, which has 850,000 to 1,100,000 clones, approximately 75% seen once. The rearrangement links TRBV6-6 to TRBJ2-4; TRBD1 might be the D (6 bases). The sample consisted of memory CD4+ T cells from PBMCs. Subset in this sample: CD45RA-negative fraction. This sequence was found in a man between 18 and 35 years old in good health. Some clones in this sample may be carry-over from other donors' samples. The CDR3 is CASRPGQGTAKNIQYF. The CDR3 DNA sequence: TGTGCCAGCAGGCCCGGGCAGGGGACGGCCAAAAACATTCAGTACTTC.